This TCR beta chain was retrieved from a study of human T cells and chemical hapten exposure. TCRdb ran MiXCR on the RACE reads and lists one entry per CDR3 protein. The table shows about 70,000 distinct CDR3 sequences, with approximately 9% occurring only once. Indicated time point: patch test 2, 6 weeks after DPC sensitization. As to treatment: therapeutic diphenylcyclopropenone sensitization with weekly scalp DPC. The CDR3 totals 14 residues. The V gene lost 3 bases and the J gene lost 8 bases, with 17 bases spanning the gap. Germline-derived CDR1 and CDR2 are SGHNT and YYREEE (reference sequence).

This clonotype was obtained from a woman between 45 and 60 years old with alopecia areata. Some clones in this sample may be carry-over from other donors' samples. The rearrangement links TRBV5-4 to TRBJ1-1; possible D gene TRBD1, 5 bases. The sample in question was whole blood, obtained in connection with sensitization to the hapten diphenylcyclopropenone (DPC). The CDR3 DNA sequence: TGTGCCAGCAGCTATGGGGGTCAGGGCCAGGAAGCTTTCTTT. As protein: CASSYGGQGQEAFF.